Listed below are T cell receptor beta chains from one sample, sequenced in a study of blood T cell repertoires in COVID-19. The repertoire was sequenced with immunoSEQ multiplex PCR; TCRdb's copy has only in-frame clones and lacks some. The data contain roughly 140,000 clones, 76% of them seen just once; the ten biggest clones take up about 4%. Sequenced: peripheral blood. The receptors were sampled from an elderly woman with acute or convalescent COVID-19. Both conserved end residues are part of each CDR3. Each record gives: clone size, J gene, D gene, V gene, CDR3 protein, CDR3 DNA. D genes are given only for firm matches. Expanded clones are given a class, and other clones once, few, many or no size at all.

NA | TRBJ1-1 | NA | TRBV19 | CASSIAVAQNTEAFF | TGTGCCAGTAGTATTGCGGTAGCACAGAACACTGAAGCTTTCTTT
NA | TRBJ2-5 | NA | TRBV7-2 | CASSPNPPSQETQYF | TGTGCCAGCAGCCCAAACCCCCCTAGTCAAGAGACCCAGTACTTC
NA | TRBJ1-2 | TRBD1 | TRBV6-5 | CASRETGGWYGYTF | TGTGCCAGCAGAGAGACAGGGGGATGGTATGGCTACACCTTC
NA | TRBJ2-5 | TRBD2 | TRBV18 | CASQLRLAGEETQYF | TGTGCCAGCCAATTGAGACTAGCGGGAGAAGAGACCCAGTACTTC
NA | TRBJ2-7 | TRBD2 | TRBV5-1 | CASSDTSASPYEQYF | TGCGCCAGCAGCGATACTAGCGCATCCCCCTACGAGCAGTACTTC
NA | TRBJ2-3 | NA | TRBV19 | CASSIGALDTQYF | TGTGCCAGTAGTATAGGAGCTTTGGATACGCAGTATTTT
few | TRBJ2-1 | NA | TRBV19 | CASSTSQGTYNEQFF | TGTGCCAGTAGTACTTCACAGGGTACATACAATGAGCAGTTCTTC
NA | TRBJ1-1 | NA | TRBV19 | CASSIFPRGADTEAFF | TGTGCCAGTAGTATATTTCCCAGGGGCGCGGACACTGAAGCTTTCTTT
NA | TRBJ1-2 | NA | TRBV2 | CASSFSGFYGYTF | TGTGCCAGCAGCTTTTCAGGGTTCTATGGCTACACCTTC
NA | TRBJ2-1 | TRBD1 | TRBV11-2 | CASSWTGMFNEQFF | TGTGCCAGCAGCTGGACAGGGATGTTCAATGAGCAGTTCTTC
NA | TRBJ1-2 | NA | TRBV5-1 | CASSAGINYGYTF | TGCGCCAGCAGCGCAGGGATTAACTATGGCTACACCTTC
once | TRBJ1-1 | NA | TRBV2 | CASSEWSGDAFF | TGTGCCAGCAGTGAATGGTCGGGGGACGCTTTCTTT
NA | TRBJ1-6 | NA | TRBV19 | CASNVENNSPLHF | TGTGCCAGTAACGTGGAGAATAATTCACCCCTCCACTTT
NA | TRBJ2-3 | NA | TRBV5-6 | CASSRGAGGTDTQYF | TGTGCCAGCAGCCGGGGGGCCGGTGGCACAGATACGCAGTATTTT
NA | TRBJ1-1 | TRBD1 | TRBV7-3 | CASSLGRGMEAFF | TGTGCCAGCAGCTTAGGCAGGGGGATGGAAGCTTTCTTT
few | TRBJ1-3 | TRBD1 | TRBV19 | CASRNRGQGNTIYF | TGTGCCAGCCGCAACAGGGGGCAAGGAAACACCATATATTTT
NA | TRBJ2-7 | NA | TRBV18 | CASSPRGYEQYF | TGTGCCAGCTCACCAAGAGGTTACGAGCAGTACTTC
few | TRBJ2-2 | NA | TRBV4-2 | CASSPRFAGITGELFF | TGTGCCAGCAGCCCCCGTTTCGCGGGAATCACCGGGGAGCTGTTTTTT
NA | TRBJ1-2 | TRBD1 | TRBV6-6 | CASSFPGGDGYTF | TGTGCCAGCAGTTTTCCAGGGGGCGATGGCTACACCTTC
NA | TRBJ2-3 | TRBD1 | TRBV10-1 | CASRPDGTGFPDTQYF | TGCGCCAGCAGGCCCGACGGGACAGGGTTTCCAGATACGCAGTATTTT
NA | TRBJ1-4 | TRBD1 | TRBV6-6 | CASSSPDRGDEKLFF | TGTGCCAGCAGTTCCCCCGACAGGGGGGATGAAAAACTGTTTTTT
once | TRBJ2-1 | NA | TRBV19 | CASRPPGYEQFF | TGTGCCAGTAGGCCCCCAGGCTATGAGCAGTTCTTC
NA | TRBJ1-5 | NA | TRBV9 | CASSVDGHGPQHF | TGTGCCAGCAGCGTAGATGGGCATGGGCCCCAGCATTTT
NA | TRBJ2-5 | TRBD1 | TRBV5-1 | CASSKGTGEGTQYF | TGCGCCAGCAGTAAAGGGACAGGGGAAGGGACCCAGTACTTC
NA | TRBJ2-7 | TRBD2 | TRBV2 | CASSVRGNFVEQYF | TGTGCCAGCAGTGTGCGGGGGAACTTTGTCGAGCAGTACTTC
NA | TRBJ2-1 | NA | TRBV5-1 | CASRGGSEAYNEQFF | TGCGCCAGCAGAGGTGGGAGTGAAGCCTACAATGAGCAGTTCTTC
once | TRBJ2-2 | TRBD1 | TRBV24-1 | CATSDRYFSRTGSTGELFF | TGTGCCACCAGTGACCGATACTTTTCCCGGACAGGTTCCACCGGGGAGCTGTTTTTT
NA | TRBJ2-5 | TRBD2 | TRBV7-9 | CASSSGQLAGAQETQYF | TGTGCCAGCAGCTCGGGCCAACTAGCGGGGGCGCAAGAGACCCAGTACTTC
few | TRBJ1-6 | NA | TRBV2 | CASSKARENSPLHF | TGTGCCAGCAGTAAAGCGAGAGAGAATTCACCCCTCCACTTT
NA | TRBJ2-1 | TRBD1 | TRBV9 | CASSVPDRSPYNEQFF | TGTGCCAGCAGCGTCCCGGACAGGTCACCCTACAATGAGCAGTTCTTC
NA | TRBJ2-1 | NA | TRBV12-5 | CASGLVAPSLENEQFF | TGTGCTAGTGGTTTGGTAGCCCCTAGTTTAGAGAATGAGCAGTTCTTC
few | TRBJ2-7 | TRBD1 | TRBV4-2 | CASSQDLGTGTYEQYF | TGTGCCAGCAGCCAAGACCTCGGGACAGGAACCTACGAGCAGTACTTC
many | TRBJ2-1 | TRBD1 | TRBV5-1 | CASLTGTGGSAEQFF | TGCGCCAGCTTAACCGGGACAGGGGGCTCCGCTGAGCAGTTCTTC
few | TRBJ1-2 | NA | TRBV3-1/TRBV3-2 | CASSQAVGGRPNYGYTF | TGTGCCAGCAGCCAAGCGGTGGGAGGCCGCCCTAACTATGGCTACACCTTC
NA | TRBJ1-1 | NA | TRBV18 | CASSPVQGNTEAFF | TGTGCCAGCTCACCAGTCCAGGGAAACACTGAAGCTTTCTTT
NA | TRBJ1-1 | NA | TRBV18 | CASSPAGDTEAFF | TGTGCCAGCTCACCAGCGGGAGACACTGAAGCTTTCTTT
NA | TRBJ2-1 | NA | TRBV14 | CASNLLGRLNEQFF | TGTGCCAGCAATCTCCTGGGGCGCTTGAATGAGCAGTTCTTC
NA | TRBJ1-6 | TRBD1 | TRBV6-2/TRBV6-3 | CASSPARGFNSPLHF | TGTGCCAGCAGCCCCGCCAGGGGGTTTAATTCACCCCTCCACTTT
few | TRBJ1-2 | TRBD1 | TRBV18 | CASSPLGQGAAGYTF | TGTGCCAGCTCACCACTAGGACAGGGGGCAGCTGGCTACACCTTC
NA | TRBJ2-5 | NA | TRBV20-1 | CSAGTGETQYF | TGCAGTGCTGGGACTGGGGAGACCCAGTACTTC
few | TRBJ1-1 | TRBD1 | TRBV5-1 | CASSFGWGTDTEAFF | TGCGCCAGCAGCTTCGGTTGGGGGACAGACACTGAAGCTTTCTTT
NA | TRBJ2-7 | TRBD2 | TRBV7-3 | CASSLTPTSGTYEQYF | TGTGCCAGCAGCTTAACTCCGACTAGCGGAACCTACGAGCAGTACTTC